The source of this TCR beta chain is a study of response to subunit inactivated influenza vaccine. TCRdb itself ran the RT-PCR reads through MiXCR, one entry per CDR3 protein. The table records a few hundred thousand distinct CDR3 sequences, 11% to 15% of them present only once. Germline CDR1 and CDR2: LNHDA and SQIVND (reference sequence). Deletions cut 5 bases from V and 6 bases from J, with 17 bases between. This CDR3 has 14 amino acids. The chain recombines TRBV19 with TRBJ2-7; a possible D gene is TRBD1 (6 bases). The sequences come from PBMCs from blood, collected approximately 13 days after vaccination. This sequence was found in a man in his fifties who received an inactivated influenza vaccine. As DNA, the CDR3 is TGTGCCAGTAGTCTAACGGGACATCATCGCGAGCAGTACTTC. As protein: CASSLTGHHREQYF.